Detailed here is one TCR beta chain. This clonotype has just a few counts. This clone's antigen is unknown. The sample holds no much larger clone one base away, and base qualities are not on file. Libraries came from RT-PCR. Sequenced on an Illumina HiSeq 2500. Using fastp trimming at Q25 and MiXCR clonotype assembly, TCRdb reanalyzed the public sequencing data and kept in-frame beta chains. Every entry covers one CDR3 protein and lists the most common genes and DNA from its rows. Here the sample has over 750,000 distinct CDR3 sequences; 21% occur a single time. The top ten clones comprise approximately 10% of the sample. This sample is part of a study of response to subunit inactivated influenza vaccine (dated 2018 in TCRdb). Some background on the complete study: Deep quantitative T cell receptor repertoire profiling was used in the study to track responses to a trivalent subunit inactivated influenza vaccine. What the authors observed across the whole study: It was suggested by the authors that each seasonal influenza vaccination may recruit only a limited number of new T cells.

The germline V gene (reference sequence) specifies SEHNR as CDR1 and FQNEAQ as CDR2. Measured from the cysteine to the phenylalanine, the CDR3 is 12 residues long. Only CDR3 DNA is held: 36 bases, read in frame from base 1. V is clipped by 5 bases and J by 5 bases, and the sequence between their germline boundaries is 10 bases long. The source material was PBMCs from blood, sampled roughly 5 days after vaccination. The chain uses TRBV7-9 and TRBJ2-7; 6 matching bases give a weak D call of TRBD1. This receptor was taken from a man in his fifties or sixties who received an inactivated influenza vaccine. Donor details come from another sample of the same person, matched by shared clones. The bases read TGTGCCAGCAGCCGGGACATCGACGAGCAGTACTTC. Its protein reads: CASSRDIDEQYF.